This paragraph covers one TCR beta chain sequence. Its target is not known. This specimen comes from a study of beta chain features in type 1 diabetes. For the study at large: Patients and healthy donors were similar in age, gender and cell yields. Sorted cells numbering approximately 110,000,000 were examined across all samples.

The V gene's germline CDR1 is MDHEN and CDR2 SYDVKM. The CDR3 consists of 12 residues. V lost 3 bases and J lost 5, with 4 bases in between. Study-level results: Naive, central memory and Treg TCRB repertoires seemed to resemble each other more closely in patients than they did in healthy donors. In all four CD4+ subsets, TCRB CDR3 length was significantly, moderately reduced in type 1 diabetes.

Investigators reverse transcribed all isolated RNA, so they sequenced expressed TCRB transcripts. Repertoires were generated with immunoSEQ multiplex PCR, while TCRdb's copy carries only in-frame clones and drops some. The table records hundreds of thousands of clones, roughly an eighth of them present only once. V gene TRBV28 combines with J gene TRBJ2-2, with no clear D. This clonotype was obtained from a man aged 18 to 29 with type 1 diabetes. What was sequenced was naive CD4+ T cells from blood. The CDR3 nucleotides read TGTGCCAGCAGTTTCGGAACCGGGGAGCTGTTTTTT. Translating it yields CASSFGTGELFF.